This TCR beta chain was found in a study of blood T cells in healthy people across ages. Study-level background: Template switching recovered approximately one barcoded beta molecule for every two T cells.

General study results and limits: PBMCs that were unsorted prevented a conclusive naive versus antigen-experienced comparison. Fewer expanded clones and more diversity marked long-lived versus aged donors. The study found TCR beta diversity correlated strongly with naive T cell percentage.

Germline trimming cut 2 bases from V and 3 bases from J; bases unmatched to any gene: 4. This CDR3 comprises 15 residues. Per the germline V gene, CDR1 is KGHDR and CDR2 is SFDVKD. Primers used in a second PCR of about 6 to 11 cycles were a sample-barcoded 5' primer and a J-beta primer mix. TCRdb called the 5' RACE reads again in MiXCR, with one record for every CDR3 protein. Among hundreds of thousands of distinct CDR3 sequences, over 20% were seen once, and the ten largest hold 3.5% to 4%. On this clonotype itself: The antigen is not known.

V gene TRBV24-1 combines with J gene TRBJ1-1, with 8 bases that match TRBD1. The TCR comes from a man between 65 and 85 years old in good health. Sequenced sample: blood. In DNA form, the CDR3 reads TGTGCCACCAGTGATTCCGGACAGGGCGACACTGAAGCTTTCTTT. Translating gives CATSDSGQGDTEAFF.